This entry features one T cell receptor beta chain sequence. This entry comes from a study of blood T cell repertoires in COVID-19. The overall study: COVID-19 samples, acute and convalescent, were from the United States, Italy and Spain.

Produced via immunoSEQ multiplex PCR; TCRdb's table is partial and in-frame only. The profile covers some 200,000 clones, with approximately 84% appearing a single time and approximately 5.9% taken by the ten largest. The germline CDR1 and CDR2 sequences are LNHDA and SQIVND (reference sequence). CDR3 length: 16 residues. V dropped 5 bases and J dropped 4 bases, with 20 bases sitting between them. Material: peripheral blood. The rearrangement joins TRBV19 to TRBJ1-2; no clear D. The receptor comes from an older man with acute or convalescent COVID-19. As DNA, the CDR3 is TGTGCCAGTAGTCACCCGGCCGCAGCGGGAGGCTATGGCTACACCTTC. Its protein product is CASSHPAAAGGYGYTF.